This TCR beta chain was captured in a study of T cell responses to AZD1222 COVID-19 vaccine. Study-level points and caveats: Close to half of spike-specific TCRs reportedly recognize unmutated variant regions. Most donors were white British, females outnumbered males, and clonal diversity was possibly underestimated. Spike-wide coverage was observed for vaccine-associated CD4 TCRs, with dominant responses at 160-218 and 743-854. Samples come after the peak T cell response, not at day 14.

Assay: immunoSEQ multiplex PCR; the TCRdb copy retains only in-frame clones and omits some. The sample lists 140,000 or so clones, around 92% seen once, with 12% in the top ten. Points on this clone: As yet, its antigen is unknown.

Sequencing was performed on peripheral blood, taken after recovery from COVID-19. This receptor was identified in an adult who had recovered from COVID-19.

The CDR3 sequence is CAWEHGQGYNEQFF. CDR3 DNA: TGTGCCTGGGAGCACGGGCAAGGCTACAATGAGCAGTTCTTC. The chain combines TRBV30 with TRBJ2-1; D remains unclear. This CDR3 has 14 amino acids. Germline CDR1 reads GTSNPN; CDR2 reads SVGIG (reference sequence). Trimming cost V 5 bases and J 3 bases, with 14 bases left between them.